Listed here is a single T cell receptor (beta chain). This sample includes further DNA sequences coding for the same CDR3. Only in-frame clones appear in the TCRdb table, and some are missing; sequencing was by immunoSEQ multiplex PCR. The sample lists more than 60,000 clones, approximately 85% seen once, with under 10% in the top ten. Germline CDR1 is LNHNV and CDR2 is YYDKDF (reference sequence). This CDR3 has 16 amino acids. Trimming left V 1 base short and J 0 bases short, with 11 bases between. This sample stems from a study of glioma-infiltrating T cells after dendritic cell vaccination. V usage is TRBV15 and J usage is TRBJ2-3, with a possible D match to TRBD1 (6 bases). This clonotype originated in a human donor with glioblastoma. The source material was blood, sampled before dendritic cell vaccination. The CDR3 region has the DNA TGTGCCACCAGCAGAGGTGAAACAGGGAGCACAGATACGCAGTATTTT. Residues: CATSRGETGSTDTQYF.